Below, 18 T cell receptor beta chains from the same sample are listed, as sequenced in a study of identical twins (TCRdb year 2016). Library preparation was by 5' RACE. The sequencer listed for this sample is Illumina HiSeq 2000. Using fastp trimming at Q25 and MiXCR clonotype assembly, TCRdb reanalyzed the public sequencing data and kept in-frame beta chains. CDR3 protein sequences are deduplicated, and each keeps its most common genes and DNA. A total of 200,000 or so distinct CDR3 sequences appear in this sample, around 6.9% of them only once. The ten most abundant clones make up roughly 2% of the sample. This same sample was also taken into another study, of yellow fever vaccine responses in identical twins.

Sequencing used memory (CD45RO+) T cells sorted from blood. This specimen's cell subset or site label, interpreted: CD45RO+ enriched T cells. The source is a woman younger than 30 in good health.

CDR3 DNA sequence: TGTGCCAGCAGCGTTGGGGACAGGGGGTCCTATGGCTACACCTTC. Its translation is CASSVGDRGSYGYTF. The chain couples TRBV6-1 to TRBJ1-2; 11 bases map to TRBD1. Germline CDR1 and CDR2: MNHNS and SASEGT. The CDR3 covers 15 residues. The V segment lost 6 bases and the J segment 4 bases; nucleotides outside the gene matches: 7.

This clonotype was seen many times. V gene TRBV15 combines with J gene TRBJ1-4, with 8 bases aligning to TRBD1. Per the germline V gene, CDR1 is LNHNV and CDR2 is YYDKDF (reference sequence). J gave up 8 bases and V 4 bases, and 6 bases lay outside the gene matches. CDR3 length: 14 amino acids. The CDR3 DNA follows: TGTGCCACCAGCACACGACAGGGGATCGAAAAACTGTTTTTT. Amino acid sequence: CATSTRQGIEKLFF. Full variable domain (remainder filled in from reference TRBV15 and TRBJ1-4): DAMVIQNPRYQVTQFGKPVTLSCSQTLNHNVMYWYQQKSSQAPKLLFHYYDKDFNNEADTPDNFQSRRPNTSFCFLDIRSPGLGDTAMYLCATSTRQGIEKLFFGSGTQLSVL.

This clonotype was counted many times. The chain has TRBV12-3 or TRBV12-4 and TRBJ2-6; 8 bases fit TRBD2. V was pared by 8 bases and J by 4 bases, with 7 bases of the junction left unmatched. The CDR3 has 15 amino acids. This CDR3 reads CASCGGGHGANVLTF. CDR3 DNA: TGTGCCAGCTGCGGCGGGGGGCACGGGGCCAACGTCCTGACTTTC.

The chain carries TRBV24-1 and TRBJ2-1, with 9 bases identical to TRBD2. This CDR3 comprises 15 residues. V was clipped by 4 bases and J by 5 bases; unmatched bases: 5. Germline CDR1 and CDR2: KGHDR and SFDVKD. CDR3 amino acids: CATSEAGGPHNEQFF. The CDR3 region has the DNA TGTGCCACCAGTGAGGCGGGAGGGCCCCACAATGAGCAGTTCTTC.

This clonotype has more than one count but fewer than ten. The rearrangement uses TRBV5-6 and TRBJ1-4; D gene ambiguous. The CDR3 runs 15 residues. Germline CDR1 and CDR2: SGHDT and YYEEEE. With 0 bases removed from V and 5 bases from J, the gap between germline ends came to 11 bases. This chain's CDR3 is CASSLVTGINEKLFF. CDR3 DNA: TGTGCCAGCAGCTTGGTGACCGGGATCAATGAAAAACTGTTTTTT.

There are many counts of this clonotype. V usage is TRBV18 and J usage is TRBJ2-2, with TRBD2 matching 13 bases. J was trimmed by 3 bases and V by 6 bases; bases with no gene match: 4. The CDR3 is made up of 16 amino acids. Germline V gene lookup returns CDR1 KGHSH and CDR2 LQKENI. The CDR3 here is CASSTGTSGDTGELFF. The CDR3 region has the DNA TGTGCCAGCTCGACCGGGACTAGCGGGGACACCGGGGAGCTGTTTTTT.

The V and J genes are TRBV28 and TRBJ2-3; TRBD2 aligns across 10 bases. V was pared by 4 bases and J by 3 bases, with 4 bases of the junction left unmatched. Germline V lookup: CDR1 MDHEN, CDR2 SYDVKM. The CDR3 extends over 15 amino acids. The CDR3 region is CASSSSSGRTDTQYF. The CDR3 bases are TGTGCCAGCAGTTCCTCTAGCGGGAGAACAGATACGCAGTATTTT.

The chain combines TRBV7-9 with TRBJ1-6; D unresolved. CDR1 and CDR2 from the germline V gene are SEHNR and FQNEAQ (reference sequence). There are 12 residues in the CDR3. Trimming stripped 8 bases from V and 6 bases from J, with 8 bases between. The CDR3 sequence is CASQEPNSPLHF. CDR3 nucleotides: TGTGCCAGCCAGGAACCTAATTCACCCCTCCACTTT.

In this sample, this clonotype turned up a few times. This chain uses TRBV20-1 with TRBJ2-4; 8 bases fit TRBD1. The length of the CDR3 is 14 residues. Trimming took 3 bases from V and 0 from J; bases not matched to a gene: 1. The germline gives CDR1 DFQATT, CDR2 SNEGSKA (reference sequence). CDR3 sequence reads: CSARDRVAKNIQYF. In DNA form, the CDR3 reads TGCAGTGCTAGGGACAGGGTAGCCAAAAACATTCAGTACTTC.

The V and J genes are TRBV11-1 and TRBJ2-6; D unclear. CDR3 length: 18 amino acids. The germline V and J ends were trimmed by 5 bases and 3 bases, with 20 bases remaining between them. The V gene's germline CDR1 is SGHAT and CDR2 FQDESV (reference sequence). DNA of the CDR3: TGTGCCAGCAGCCCCTACTCAGCCACAGTCCGTGGGGCCAACGTCCTGACTTTC. It yields the protein CASSPYSATVRGANVLTF.

In this sample, this clonotype turned up many times. The chain couples TRBV3-1 to TRBJ1-1, with a tentative D call TRBD1 (5 bases). Looked up from germline, CDR1 is LGHDT and CDR2 is YNNKEL (reference sequence). The CDR3 is 14 amino acids. Trimming pared 4 bases from V and 1 base from J, leaving 10 bases between. CDR3 amino acids: CASSPGRGNTEAFF. The CDR3 nucleotides are TGTGCCAGCAGCCCCGGGAGGGGGAACACTGAAGCTTTCTTT.

With respect to this clonotype: A much more abundant neighbour one base away suggests this may be a read error. The chain combines TRBV20-1 with TRBJ2-7, with unresolved D. Germline V gene sequence: CDR1 DFQATT, CDR2 SNEGSKA (reference sequence). This CDR3 comprises 12 residues. The ends were cut back, 6 bases at V and 2 bases at J, with 11 bases in the middle. CDR3 in DNA: TGCAGTGCGGATCGTACTGCCTACGAGCAGTACTTC. It codes for CSADRTAYEQYF.

The chain combines TRBV14 with TRBJ2-1; perhaps TRBD2 as D (6 bases). Germline CDR1 reads SGHDN; CDR2 reads FVKESK. CDR3 size: 16 residues. V was cut by 4 bases and J by 2 bases, with 15 bases left in between. The CDR3 DNA reads as TGTGCCAGCAGCCTTGAGACTAGGCCCCCCTACAATGAGCAGTTCTTC. Protein product: CASSLETRPPYNEQFF.

This clonotype has at least ten counts. This chain links TRBV6-2 or TRBV6-3 with TRBJ2-7, with D maybe TRBD2 (5 bases). V lost 0 bases and J lost 1, with 13 bases in between. Germline V lookup: CDR1 MNHEY, CDR2 SVGEGT. The CDR3 loop spans 16 amino acids. CDR3 in amino acids: CASSYSSPRGSYEQYF. CDR3 DNA: TGTGCCAGCAGTTACTCGAGCCCCCGAGGGTCCTACGAGCAGTACTTC.

This clonotype was found many times. The genes are TRBV24-1 and TRBJ2-7; D gene unclear. This CDR3 spans 13 amino acids. CDR1 and CDR2 from the germline V gene are KGHDR and SFDVKD. V was pared by 9 bases and J by 9 bases, with 20 bases between. The CDR3 bases are TGTGCCACCTCGGTTAATCGGCAGGACGGGCAGTACTTC. Amino acid sequence: CATSVNRQDGQYF.

The chain carries TRBV7-9 and TRBJ2-1; D is perhaps TRBD2 (5 bases). Germline lookup yields CDR1 SEHNR and CDR2 FQNEAQ (reference sequence). The V gene lost 5 bases and the J gene lost 6 bases, with 11 bases spanning the gap. The CDR3 extends over 13 amino acids. Written as DNA, the CDR3 is TGTGCCAGCAGCCTGTTCGGGGTCAATGAGCAGTTCTTC. Its protein is CASSLFGVNEQFF. The full variable domain, its missing parts supplied by reference TRBV7-9 and TRBJ2-1, is DTGVSQNPRHKITKRGQNVTFRCDPISEHNRLYWYRQTLGQGPEFLTYFQNEAQLEKSRLLSDRFSAERPKGSFSTLEIQRTEQGDSAMYLCASSLFGVNEQFFGPGTRLTVL.

There are many counts of this clonotype. CDR3 region: CASRKGEGQPQHF. The CDR3 DNA reads TGTGCCAGCAGGAAGGGGGAAGGACAGCCCCAGCATTTT. The V gene is TRBV12-3 or TRBV12-4, the J gene TRBJ1-5; perhaps TRBD1 as D (6 bases). There are 13 residues in the CDR3. V lost 6 bases and J lost 7, with 13 bases in between.

This clonotype was observed many times. The J gene is TRBJ1-2, the V gene TRBV7-2, with D perhaps matching TRBD1 (5 bases). Between the trimmed V and J ends, which lost 2 bases and 2 bases, there was a span of 15 bases. Germline-derived CDR1 and CDR2 are SGHTA and FQGNSA. The CDR3 covers 16 residues. CDR3 region: CASSLYTGQWNYGYTF. The DNA of the CDR3 is TGTGCCAGCAGCTTATACACCGGACAATGGAACTATGGCTACACCTTC.